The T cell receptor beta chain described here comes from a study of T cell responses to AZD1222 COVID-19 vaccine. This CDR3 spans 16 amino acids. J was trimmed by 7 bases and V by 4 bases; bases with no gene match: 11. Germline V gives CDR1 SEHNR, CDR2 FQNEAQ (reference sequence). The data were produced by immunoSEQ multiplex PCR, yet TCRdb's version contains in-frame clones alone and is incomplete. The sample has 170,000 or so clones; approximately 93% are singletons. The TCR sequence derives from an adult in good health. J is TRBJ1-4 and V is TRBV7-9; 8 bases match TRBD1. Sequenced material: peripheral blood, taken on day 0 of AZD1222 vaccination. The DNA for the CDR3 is TGTGCCAGCAGCTCTCACCCTCGACAGGGGAGTGAAAAACTGTTTTTT. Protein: CASSSHPRQGSEKLFF.